Following are 10 T cell receptor beta chains from one sample sequenced in a study of cytomegalovirus exposure and HLA in healthy donors. The study ran its PCR with 60 Vbeta and 13 Jbeta primers. Sequencing was performed with immunoSEQ multiplex PCR; in TCRdb, only in-frame clones are kept and a portion is missing. The sample yields about 130,000 clones, roughly a tenth seen once. Sequencing input: PBMCs. The receptor source for this set is a woman aged 18-29 years in good health and CMV-seropositive.

This chain uses TRBV9 with TRBJ1-2, with D maybe TRBD1 (5 bases). The germline CDR1 and CDR2 sequences are SGDLS and YYNGEE. This CDR3 spans 14 amino acids. The V end was cut by 5 bases, the J end by 3 bases, with 14 bases between. This chain's CDR3 is CASSMGGGDYGYTF. The DNA of the CDR3 is TGTGCCAGCAGTATGGGGGGGGGAGACTATGGCTACACCTTC.

The rearrangement uses TRBV10-3 and TRBJ2-3, with TRBD2 identical over 12 bases. V gave up 0 bases and J gave up 6 bases; unmatched junction bases: 13. Germline CDR1 is ENHRY and CDR2 is SYGVKD. The CDR3 sequence is 19 residues long. CDR3 in DNA: TGTGCCATCAGTGAGTCGTTTTTCATGACTAGCGGGAGAATGGATACGCAGTATTTT. It codes for CAISESFFMTSGRMDTQYF.

The chain combines TRBV6-1 with TRBJ2-2; D might be TRBD2 (6 bases). CDR3 length equals 15 residues. Per germline, CDR1 MNHNS and CDR2 SASEGT. Deletions cut 9 bases from V and 0 bases from J, with 14 bases between. CDR3 bases: TGTGCCAGTGTCCGGGGGAAAGCGAACACCGGGGAGCTGTTTTTT. It codes for CASVRGKANTGELFF.

The chain carries TRBV28 and TRBJ1-2, with D possibly TRBD1 on 5 matching bases. With 8 bases removed from V and 4 bases from J, the gap between germline ends came to 14 bases. CDR1 and CDR2 (germline): MDHEN, SYDVKM. CDR3 length: 13 residues. The CDR3 reads CASRRLGPYGYTF. The DNA of the CDR3 is TGTGCCAGCCGCCGGTTGGGGCCCTATGGCTACACCTTC.

The chain couples TRBV4-1 to TRBJ2-3; 9 nucleotides line up with TRBD1. CDR1 and CDR2 from the germline V gene are MGHRA and YSYEKL. This CDR3 is 14 amino acids long. V dropped 4 bases and J dropped 7; count of bases not matched to a gene: 6. The CDR3 reads CASSLNRGRHTQYF. The CDR3 region has the DNA TGCGCCAGCAGCCTTAACAGGGGGCGGCATACGCAGTATTTT.

This clone turned up a few times. The rearrangement uses TRBV7-9 and TRBJ1-4, with TRBD1 identical over 7 bases. The CDR3 contains 15 residues. With 5 bases clipped from V and 6 bases from J, the junction kept 9 bases outside the gene matches. CDR1 is SEHNR and CDR2 is FQNEAQ in the germline V gene (reference sequence). CDR3 DNA: TGTGCCAGCAGCCCACCGGTCAGGGGGGATGAAAAACTGTTTTTT. Protein: CASSPPVRGDEKLFF.

The chain recombines TRBV28 with TRBJ2-3; 8 bases match TRBD2. CDR3 size: 18 residues. Unmatched junction bases numbered 15, after V lost 6 bases and J lost 1 base. CDR1 is MDHEN, CDR2 SYDVKM, per germline. CDR3 nucleotide sequence: TGTGCCAGCAGGCCCACTAGCGGCAAAAAAGGAGGCACAGATACGCAGTATTTT. It translates to CASRPTSGKKGGTDTQYF.

A word on this clone: The same CDR3 also results from other DNA sequences found in this sample. The chain employs TRBV19 and TRBJ1-1, with D unresolved. Trimming cost V 6 bases and J 2 bases, with 4 bases left between them. The CDR3 length is 11 residues. The germline V gene has CDR1 LNHDA and CDR2 SQIVND (reference sequence). CDR3 amino acids: CASSLNTEAFF. The CDR3 nucleotides are TGTGCCAGTAGCTTAAACACTGAAGCTTTCTTT.

This chain joins TRBV2 and TRBJ2-7; weak D call: TRBD1 (6 bases). Trimming took 4 bases from V and 2 from J, leaving 12 bases between them. CDR1 is SNHLY, CDR2 FYNNEI, per germline. The CDR3 totals 14 residues. CDR3 sequence: CASSVQGPPYEQYF. DNA of the CDR3: TGTGCCAGCAGTGTTCAGGGGCCCCCCTACGAGCAGTACTTC.

This chain joins TRBV27 and TRBJ2-7; no reliable D call. The V gene's germline CDR1 is MNHEY and CDR2 SMNVEV (reference sequence). Trimming shortened V by 0 bases and J by 1 base, and 4 bases separated the two germline ends. This CDR3 has 13 amino acids. The chain's CDR3 is CASSLSTSYEQYF. Here the CDR3 DNA reads TGTGCCAGCAGTTTATCGACTTCCTACGAGCAGTACTTC.